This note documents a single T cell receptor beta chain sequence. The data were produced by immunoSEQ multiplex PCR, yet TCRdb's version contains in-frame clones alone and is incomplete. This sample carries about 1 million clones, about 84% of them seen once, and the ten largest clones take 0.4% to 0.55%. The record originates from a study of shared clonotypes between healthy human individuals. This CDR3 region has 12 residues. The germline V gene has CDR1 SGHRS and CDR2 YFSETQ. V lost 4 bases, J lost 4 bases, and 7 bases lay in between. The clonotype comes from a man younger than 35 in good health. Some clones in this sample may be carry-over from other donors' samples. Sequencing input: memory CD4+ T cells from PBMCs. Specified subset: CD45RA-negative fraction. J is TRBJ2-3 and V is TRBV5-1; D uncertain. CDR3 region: CASSGPSDTQYF. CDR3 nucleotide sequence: TGCGCCAGCAGCGGGCCTTCAGATACGCAGTATTTT. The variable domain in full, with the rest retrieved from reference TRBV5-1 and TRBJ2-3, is KAGVTQTPRYLIKTRGQQVTLSCSPISGHRSVSWYQQTPGQGLQFLFEYFSETQRNKGNFPGRFSGRQFSNSRSEMNVSTLELGDSALYLCASSGPSDTQYFGPGTRLTVL.